The 7 T cell receptor beta chains below all came from one sample that was sequenced in a study of radiotherapy plus CTLA-4 blockade in lung cancer. Sequenced by immunoSEQ multiplex PCR; TCRdb stores in-frame clones only, minus some. The sample has roughly 73,000 clones; roughly 91% are singletons. The material sequenced was peripheral blood, taken from a patient treated with radiotherapy plus ipilimumab. The receptor set was obtained from a human donor with non-small cell lung cancer that progressed on radiotherapy plus ipilimumab.

This clone came up a few times. The V and J genes are TRBV18 and TRBJ2-1; a possible D gene is TRBD1 (6 bases). Germline V lookup: CDR1 KGHSH, CDR2 LQKENI. This CDR3 is built from 16 residues. Trimming cost V 5 bases and J 0 bases, with 14 bases left between them. CDR3 bases: TGTGCCAGCTCAAGAGGGGGTGCTGGCTCCTACAATGAGCAGTTCTTC. Translating it yields CASSRGGAGSYNEQFF. Full variable domain (remainder filled in from reference TRBV18 and TRBJ2-1): NAGVMQNPRHLVRRRGQEARLRCSPMKGHSHVYWYRQLPEEGLKFMVYLQKENIIDESGMPKERFSAEFPKEGPSILRIQQVVRGDSAAYFCASSRGGAGSYNEQFFGPGTRLTVL.

The chain has TRBV30 and TRBJ2-7; 16 bases align to TRBD2. V gave up 2 bases and J gave up 6 bases; unmatched junction bases: 7. Germline CDR1 reads GTSNPN; CDR2 reads SVGIG (reference sequence). The CDR3 runs to 16 residues. CDR3 residues: CAWSSVGLAGGGEQYF. In DNA form, the CDR3 reads TGTGCCTGGAGTAGTGTGGGACTAGCGGGAGGGGGCGAGCAGTACTTC.

This chain links TRBV28 with TRBJ2-3, with D perhaps being TRBD1 or TRBD2 (6 bases each). V dropped 2 bases and J dropped 4 bases, with 7 bases sitting between them. Germline CDR1 reads MDHEN; CDR2 reads SYDVKM. The CDR3 is 13 residues long. CDR3: CASSLGGPDTQYF. The CDR3 DNA reads as TGTGCCAGCAGTTTAGGGGGGCCAGATACGCAGTATTTT.

The sample holds a few counts of this clone. The V gene is TRBV19, the J gene TRBJ2-7; a possible D gene is TRBD2 (6 bases). Germline CDR1 LNHDA, CDR2 SQIVND (reference sequence). With 4 bases removed from V and 7 bases from J, the gap between germline ends came to 17 bases. CDR3 length: 14 amino acids. The CDR3: CASSRDTHGGEQYV. The CDR3 bases are TGTGCCAGTAGTAGGGATACACACGGGGGAGAGCAGTACGTC.

This clone appeared once. This chain joins TRBV7-8 and TRBJ2-7; 7 bases agree with TRBD1. The V segment lost 7 bases and the J segment 2 bases; nucleotides outside the gene matches: 8. Germline lookup yields CDR1 SGHVS and CDR2 FQNEAQ. The CDR3 totals 14 residues. CDR3 in amino acids: CASTKGTVTYEQYF. The CDR3 DNA is TGTGCCAGCACCAAGGGGACAGTAACCTACGAGCAGTACTTC.

The chain has TRBV7-8 and TRBJ1-2; D unresolved. This CDR3 is 16 amino acids long. The germline CDR1 and CDR2 sequences are SGHVS and FQNEAQ. V was cut by 5 bases and J by 0 bases, with 16 bases left in between. Written as DNA, the CDR3 is TGTGCCAGCAGCCACTCGGCGAGCGGAGCTAACTATGGCTACACCTTC. Its translation is CASSHSASGANYGYTF.

This clone came up a few times. The genes are TRBV6-5 and TRBJ2-2; D gene ambiguous. CDR3 length equals 14 residues. Germline V gives CDR1 MNHEY, CDR2 SVGAGI. V was cut by 5 bases and J by 4 bases, with 11 bases left in between. CDR3 bases: TGTGCCAGCAGTGCAGCAAGCCCCACCGGGGAGCTGTTTTTT. This gives the protein CASSAASPTGELFF.